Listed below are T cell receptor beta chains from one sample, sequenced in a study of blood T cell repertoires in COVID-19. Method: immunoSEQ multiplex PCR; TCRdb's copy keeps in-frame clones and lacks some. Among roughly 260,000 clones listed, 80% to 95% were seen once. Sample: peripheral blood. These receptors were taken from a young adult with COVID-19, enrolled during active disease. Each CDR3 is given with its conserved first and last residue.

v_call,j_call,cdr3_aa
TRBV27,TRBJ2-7,CASSPGLTYEQYF
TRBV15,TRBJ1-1,CATSGGQGGNTEAFF
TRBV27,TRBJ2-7,CASSLLASGSYEQYF
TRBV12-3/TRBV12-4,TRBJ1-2,CASSFELPYGYTF
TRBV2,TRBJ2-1,CASTEGLAGGPMNEQFF
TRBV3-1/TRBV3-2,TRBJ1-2,CASSQAGAQSRGYTF
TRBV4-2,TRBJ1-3,CASSQNRLSGNTIYF
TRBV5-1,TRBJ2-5,CASSPSVAGGYQETQYF
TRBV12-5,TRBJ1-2,CASGPWPQGASNYGYTF
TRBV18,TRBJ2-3,CASSPPGQGRDTQYF
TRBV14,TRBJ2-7,CASSQTQDSSYEQYF
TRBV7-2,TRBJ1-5,CASSLGETLPQHF
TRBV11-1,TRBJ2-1,CASSPRSTSGYNEQFF
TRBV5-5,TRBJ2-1,CASSLYATTQFF
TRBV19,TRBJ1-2,CASIEGQGHYGYTF
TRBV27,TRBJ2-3,CASLNKWRDGTDTQYF
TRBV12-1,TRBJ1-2,CASSLTPRLNYGYTF
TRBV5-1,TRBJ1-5,CASSLDGAGGPQHF
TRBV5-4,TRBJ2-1,CASSGLLAGVVNEQFF
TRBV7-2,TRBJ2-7,CASSSHDRGGLSSYEQYF
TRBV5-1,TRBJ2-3,CASSTSGDTDTQYF
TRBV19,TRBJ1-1,CASSIRAGALTRDTEAFF
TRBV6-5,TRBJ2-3,CASSYGGTSTDTQYF
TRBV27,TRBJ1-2,CASSLADGIYGYTF
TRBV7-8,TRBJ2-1,CASSLTRTGVNEQFF
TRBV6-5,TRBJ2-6,CASKERLSGANVLTF
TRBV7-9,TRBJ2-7,CASTSPGLTYEQYF
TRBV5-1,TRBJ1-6,CASSYQTSYNSPLHF
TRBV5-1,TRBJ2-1,CASSLGSSGDNEQFF
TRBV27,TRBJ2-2,CASRYTGANTGELFF
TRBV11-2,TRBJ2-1,CASSLSGSNWFGEQFF
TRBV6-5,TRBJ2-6,CASTRSGANVLTF
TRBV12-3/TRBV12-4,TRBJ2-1,CASGLTGDEQFF
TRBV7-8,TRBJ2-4,CASSLGGGRLAGELDIQYF
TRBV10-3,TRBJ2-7,CAISESRDSDYEQYF
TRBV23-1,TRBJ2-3,CASSQSKRSTDTQYF
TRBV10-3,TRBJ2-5,CAISNGLAGGGQETQYF
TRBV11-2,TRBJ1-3,CASSPGGNTIYF
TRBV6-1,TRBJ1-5,CASSEYRGVNQPQHF
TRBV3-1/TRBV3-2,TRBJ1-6,CASSRQGDSPLHF
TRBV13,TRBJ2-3,CASSLGLAGVDGTQYF
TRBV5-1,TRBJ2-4,CASSEVNPGHIQYF
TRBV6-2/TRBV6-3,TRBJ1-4,CASSLSKTQPNEKLFF
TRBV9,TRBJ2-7,CASSPQGAQYEQYF
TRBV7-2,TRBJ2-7,CASRPGRGSHEQYF
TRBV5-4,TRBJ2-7,CASSLGVYYEQYF
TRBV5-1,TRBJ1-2,CASSDGSGVGYTF
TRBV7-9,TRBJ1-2,CASSFGQDGYTF
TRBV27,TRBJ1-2,CASSSADRGEGYTF
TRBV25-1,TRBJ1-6,CASSAQGANSPLHF
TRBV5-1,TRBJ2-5,CASSTGAGEGETQYF
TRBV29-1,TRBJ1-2,CSVQAAYGYTF
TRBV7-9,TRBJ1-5,CASSKQGAEPQHF
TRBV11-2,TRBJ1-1,CASSLGQLTEAFF
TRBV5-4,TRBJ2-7,CASSSSGGSYEQYF